The entry below gives a single TCR beta chain sequence along with its context. Its antigen is still unknown. Expressed TCRB transcripts got sequenced, as all isolated RNA was reverse transcribed. The method was immunoSEQ multiplex PCR; TCRdb's version includes in-frame clones alone and lacks a portion of them. The sample lists 600,000 to 700,000 clones; around 12% were seen once. This entry comes from a study of beta chain features in type 1 diabetes. The study, taken as a whole, reports: Moderate yet significant TCRB CDR3 shortening was seen in Type 1 diabetes patients in all four CD4+ subsets. Fewer junction insertions and more nucleotide deletions appeared in type 1 diabetes patients.

Cell sorting via CD45RO/CCR7/CD25/CD127/CD95/CD27 was performed to obtain CD4+ naive, central memory, regulatory and stem cell-like memory cells. Each sorted fraction was over 95% pure. Specimen: naive CD4+ T cells from blood. This clonotype was obtained from a man aged 25-45 years with type 1 diabetes.

The CDR3 DNA reads as TGCAGCGTTACCGAGATCCTTTCACTGGGTAGTAAGCAGTACTTC. It encodes CSVTEILSLGSKQYF. The chain links TRBV29-1 to TRBJ2-7; D remains unclear. CDR1 is SQVTM, CDR2 ANQGSEA, per germline. The V end was cut by 5 bases, the J end by 8 bases, with 25 bases between. The CDR3 has 15 amino acids.